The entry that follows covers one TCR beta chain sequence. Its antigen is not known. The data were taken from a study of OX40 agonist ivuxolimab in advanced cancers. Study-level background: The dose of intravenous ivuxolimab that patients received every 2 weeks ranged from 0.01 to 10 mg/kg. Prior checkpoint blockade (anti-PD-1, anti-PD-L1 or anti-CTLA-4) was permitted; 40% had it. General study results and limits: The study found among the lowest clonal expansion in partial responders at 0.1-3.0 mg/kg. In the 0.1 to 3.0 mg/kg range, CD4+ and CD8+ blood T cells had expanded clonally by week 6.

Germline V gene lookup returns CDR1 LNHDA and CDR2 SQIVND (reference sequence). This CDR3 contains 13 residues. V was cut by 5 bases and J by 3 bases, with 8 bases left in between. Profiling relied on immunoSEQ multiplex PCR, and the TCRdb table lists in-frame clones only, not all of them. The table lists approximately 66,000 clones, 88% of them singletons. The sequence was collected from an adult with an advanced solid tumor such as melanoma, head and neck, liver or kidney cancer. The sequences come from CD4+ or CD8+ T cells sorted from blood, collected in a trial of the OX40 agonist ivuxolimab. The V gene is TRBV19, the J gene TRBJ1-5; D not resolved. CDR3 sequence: CASSDTFNQPQHF. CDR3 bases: TGTGCCAGTAGTGACACGTTCAATCAGCCCCAGCATTTT.